This is a list of T cell receptor beta chains from one sample in a study of blood T cell repertoires in COVID-19. Profiling relied on immunoSEQ multiplex PCR, and the TCRdb table lists in-frame clones only, not all of them. Of about 270,000 clones detected, more than 65% appear once; the ten largest clones hold 3.1%. The sequenced sample was peripheral blood. The receptors shown here come from a woman aged 18-30 years with acute or convalescent COVID-19. Both conserved end residues are part of each CDR3. A D gene is named only where the DNA matches it firmly. For some rows the clone size is stated as once, few or many, or as a class when expanded; others skip it.

clone_size	d_call	v_call	j_call	cdr3_aa	cdr3_nt
-	TRBD2	TRBV5-6	TRBJ2-7	CASSKGRGVDEQYF	TGTGCCAGCAGCAAGGGACGGGGGGTCGACGAGCAGTACTTC
-	-	TRBV10-3	TRBJ2-1	CAISGGTDSYNEQFF	TGTGCCATCAGTGGAGGGACTGACTCCTACAATGAGCAGTTCTTC
-	TRBD1	TRBV13	TRBJ2-2	CASSWLQGTNTGELFF	TGTGCCAGCAGCTGGCTACAGGGGACCAACACCGGGGAGCTGTTTTTT
few	-	TRBV7-2	TRBJ1-4	CASSLGQTTNEKLFF	TGTGCCAGCAGCTTAGGACAGACAACTAATGAAAAACTGTTTTTT
-	TRBD1	TRBV6-5	TRBJ2-3	CASSYSRQGYTDTQYF	TGTGCCAGCAGTTACTCCCGACAGGGGTACACAGATACGCAGTATTTT
once	-	TRBV7-2	TRBJ1-4	CASSHGRANEKLFF	TGTGCCAGCAGCCATGGCAGGGCCAATGAAAAACTGTTTTTT
few	-	TRBV2	TRBJ1-1	CASSEEGPTEAFF	TGTGCCAGCAGTGAGGAGGGGCCCACTGAAGCTTTCTTT
-	TRBD1	TRBV6-5	TRBJ1-1	CASSRMTGLEAFF	TGTGCCAGCAGTCGTATGACAGGGCTTGAAGCTTTCTTT
few	-	TRBV25-1	TRBJ2-1	CASSESSGRSSYNEQFF	TGTGCCAGCAGTGAATCCTCAGGGCGAAGCTCCTACAATGAGCAGTTCTTC
-	-	TRBV7-2	TRBJ1-1	CASSFASGTEAFF	TGTGCCAGCAGCTTTGCGTCGGGGACTGAAGCTTTCTTT
-	-	TRBV7-2	TRBJ2-1	CASSSVALAGSLFGNEQFF	TGTGCCAGCAGCTCGGTGGCATTAGCTGGTAGTTTGTTCGGCAATGAGCAGTTCTTC
once	-	TRBV3-1/TRBV3-2	TRBJ2-2	CASSQSRRGLAGELFF	TGTGCCAGCAGCCAATCGCGGAGGGGCTTGGCCGGGGAGCTGTTTTTT
-	-	TRBV5-1	TRBJ1-1	CASSSQITTEAFF	TGCGCCAGCAGCTCGCAAATCACTACTGAAGCTTTCTTT
-	-	TRBV7-9	TRBJ2-7	CASSPERSSYEQYF	TGTGCCAGCAGCCCGGAGAGGAGCTCCTACGAGCAGTACTTC
-	-	TRBV19	TRBJ2-7	CASSLVGGMWYEQYF	TGTGCCAGTAGTTTGGTGGGGGGAATGTGGTACGAGCAGTACTTC
-	-	TRBV12-3/TRBV12-4	TRBJ1-1	CASSPTQGLGAFF	TGTGCCAGCAGTCCGACCCAGGGGCTTGGGGCTTTCTTT
-	TRBD2	TRBV18	TRBJ2-1	CASSPKREWGNEQFF	TGTGCCAGCTCACCGAAGCGGGAGTGGGGCAATGAGCAGTTCTTC
-	-	TRBV13	TRBJ2-7	CASSLRGSRYEQYF	TGTGCCAGCAGCTTACGTGGGAGTAGGTACGAGCAGTACTTC
once	-	TRBV11-3	TRBJ2-2	CASSLGGGGELFF	TGTGCCAGCAGCTTAGGGGGCGGCGGGGAGCTGTTTTTT
-	TRBD2	TRBV4-3	TRBJ2-5	CASSQDRGRVDETQYF	TGCGCCAGCAGCCAAGATCGTGGGAGGGTAGACGAGACCCAGTACTTC
-	-	TRBV6-5	TRBJ1-1	CASTPQENTEAFF	TGTGCCAGCACCCCACAGGAGAACACTGAAGCTTTCTTT
once	TRBD2	TRBV7-2	TRBJ2-7	CASSPPAGGPGEQYF	TGTGCCAGCAGCCCGCCCGCGGGAGGGCCGGGCGAGCAGTACTTC